These T cell receptor beta chains were read from a single sample in a study of technical replicates of blood from a few donors. Sequenced by immunoSEQ multiplex PCR; TCRdb stores in-frame clones only, minus some. The profile shows 85,000 to 100,000 clones, about 95% of them singletons. Sequenced sample: T cells isolated from PBMCs. Receptors originate from a human donor in good health. Both conserved end residues are part of each CDR3. A D gene is named only where the DNA matches it firmly. The size of a clone is reported for some rows only, either as once, few or many, or as a class for expanded clones.

abundance,d_gene,v_gene,j_gene,CDR3aa,CDR3nt
-,TRBD1,TRBV11-2,TRBJ2-5,CASSFSGQGRLETQYF,TGTGCCAGCAGCTTCTCCGGACAGGGGCGTTTGGAGACCCAGTACTTC
-,-,TRBV5-1,TRBJ2-3,CASSGRSPSQYF,TGCGCCAGCAGCGGGAGGAGCCCCTCGCAGTATTTT
-,TRBD1,TRBV5-4,TRBJ1-3,CASSFPQGSSGNTIYF,TGTGCCAGCAGTTTCCCACAGGGGAGCTCTGGAAACACCATATATTTT
-,TRBD2,TRBV2,TRBJ2-5,CASTLLAGAETQYF,TGTGCCAGCACATTGCTAGCGGGAGCAGAGACCCAGTACTTC
-,-,TRBV29-1,TRBJ2-1,CSVEEVSSYNEQFF,TGCAGCGTTGAAGAGGTTAGCTCCTACAATGAGCAGTTCTTC
-,TRBD1,TRBV6-1,TRBJ1-2,CASSFRTGMNYGYTF,TGTGCCAGCAGTTTTCGGACAGGGATGAACTATGGCTACACCTTC
-,TRBD2,TRBV27,TRBJ2-1,CASSLDPGLVYNEQFF,TGTGCCAGCAGTTTAGATCCCGGACTAGTTTACAATGAGCAGTTCTTC
once,-,TRBV7-8,TRBJ2-3,CASSKTRAPDTDTQYF,TGTGCCAGCAGCAAGACCAGGGCCCCCGACACAGATACGCAGTATTTT
-,TRBD1,TRBV29-1,TRBJ2-1,CSVLDRGYNEQFF,TGCAGCGTGCTGGACAGGGGTTACAATGAGCAGTTCTTC
-,-,TRBV28,TRBJ1-5,CASSPPDGIYPRAQHF,TGTGCCAGCAGCCCCCCGGACGGAATTTACCCCAGGGCCCAGCATTTT
-,TRBD1,TRBV6-4,TRBJ1-2,CASSETTGGAYGYTF,TGTGCCAGCAGTGAAACGACAGGGGGTGCCTATGGCTACACCTTC
-,TRBD1,TRBV7-3,TRBJ2-7,CASSGGTGYEQYF,TGTGCCAGCAGCGGCGGGACAGGCTACGAGCAGTACTTC
-,TRBD2,TRBV11-2,TRBJ2-7,CASSPESGGFAYEQYF,TGTGCCAGCAGCCCTGAATCGGGGGGTTTCGCCTACGAGCAGTACTTC
-,TRBD1,TRBV4-2,TRBJ1-3,CASRRDSSNGNTIYF,TGTGCCAGCAGGCGGGACAGCTCCAACGGAAACACCATATATTTT
-,TRBD2,TRBV11-2,TRBJ2-7,CASSLSPSGRLGRDEQYF,TGTGCCAGCAGCTTAAGCCCTAGCGGGAGGCTCGGGAGGGACGAGCAGTACTTC
-,-,TRBV4-1,TRBJ2-1,CASSQLRVSNEQFF,TGCGCCAGCAGCCAGCTCAGGGTGAGCAATGAGCAGTTCTTC
-,-,TRBV18,TRBJ1-2,CASSPRTPDYGYTF,TGTGCCAGCTCACCACGGACACCAGACTATGGCTACACCTTC
-,TRBD1,TRBV7-9,TRBJ1-1,CASSSPRDRVIGAFF,TGTGCCAGCAGCTCTCCCCGGGACAGGGTAATAGGGGCTTTCTTT
once,-,TRBV10-1,TRBJ2-7,CASSVSERDYEQYF,TGCGCCAGCAGTGTTTCTGAGAGGGACTACGAGCAGTACTTC
-,-,TRBV14,TRBJ1-1,CASDSGVNTEAFF,TGTGCCAGCGACTCAGGGGTGAACACTGAAGCTTTCTTT
once,-,TRBV29-1,TRBJ2-7,CSVVRSRGRSYEQYF,TGCAGCGTTGTTCGGAGCAGGGGACGTTCCTACGAGCAGTACTTC
-,TRBD1,TRBV28,TRBJ1-2,CASTLKLQGTIGGYTF,TGTGCCAGCACCCTAAAACTACAGGGGACAATCGGTGGCTACACCTTC
-,TRBD1,TRBV18,TRBJ1-2,CASSPAYNQGANYGYTF,TGTGCCAGCTCACCAGCGTATAATCAGGGGGCTAACTATGGCTACACCTTC
few,-,TRBV5-4,TRBJ2-2,CASSQYSIRAGELFF,TGTGCCAGCAGCCAATACTCGATTCGGGCCGGGGAGCTGTTTTTT
-,TRBD1,TRBV27,TRBJ2-7,CASSNQGQGAWYEQYF,TGTGCCAGCAGTAACCAGGGACAGGGGGCTTGGTACGAGCAGTACTTC
-,TRBD1,TRBV7-9,TRBJ2-1,CASSLWDSIHEQFF,TGTGCCAGCAGCTTATGGGACAGCATCCATGAGCAGTTCTTC
-,TRBD1,TRBV19,TRBJ2-2,CASSYQGAFAGELFF,TGTGCCAGTAGTTATCAGGGGGCTTTCGCCGGGGAGCTGTTTTTT
-,TRBD2,TRBV2,TRBJ2-2,CASMAGGGTGELFF,TGTGCCAGCATGGCGGGAGGAGGCACCGGGGAGCTGTTTTTT
-,TRBD1,TRBV7-6,TRBJ2-5,CASSMGTGQETQYF,TGTGCCAGCAGTATGGGGACAGGCCAAGAGACCCAGTACTTC
-,TRBD2,TRBV6-5,TRBJ2-1,CASRALAGGSNEQFF,TGTGCCAGCAGAGCACTAGCGGGAGGGAGCAATGAGCAGTTCTTC
-,-,TRBV11-3,TRBJ2-2,CASSHPGTTNTGELFF,TGTGCCAGCAGTCACCCGGGGACAACAAACACCGGGGAGCTGTTTTTT
-,TRBD2,TRBV6-5,TRBJ2-3,CASSRGLADTQYF,TGTGCCAGCAGTAGGGGACTAGCGGATACGCAGTATTTT
-,TRBD2,TRBV13,TRBJ2-7,CASSVTASGGPYEQYF,TGTGCCAGCTCCGTTACCGCTAGCGGGGGACCCTACGAGCAGTACTTC
-,TRBD2,TRBV29-1,TRBJ2-5,CSVYPLAGEETQYF,TGCAGCGTTTACCCCCTAGCGGGAGAAGAGACCCAGTACTTC
once,TRBD2,TRBV7-6,TRBJ2-5,CASSLGLTTQETQYF,TGTGCCAGCAGCTTGGGACTAACGACGCAAGAGACCCAGTACTTC
-,-,TRBV6-1,TRBJ1-5,CASIPSTTPHKPQHF,TGTGCCAGCATCCCTTCCACAACCCCCCATAAGCCCCAGCATTTT
-,TRBD2,TRBV19,TRBJ2-1,CASSISSSGRSPYNEQFF,TGTGCCAGTAGTATTAGTTCTAGCGGGAGATCCCCCTACAATGAGCAGTTCTTC
once,-,TRBV5-4,TRBJ2-7,CASSFGETPYEQYF,TGTGCCAGCAGCTTTGGAGAAACACCCTACGAGCAGTACTTC
-,TRBD1,TRBV11-3,TRBJ2-1,CASSLLGQGSNEQFF,TGTGCCAGCAGCTTACTAGGACAGGGGTCGAATGAGCAGTTCTTC
-,TRBD1,TRBV9,TRBJ2-3,CASSLGQGASYTQYF,TGTGCCAGCAGCCTGGGACAGGGGGCCTCCTATACGCAGTATTTT
-,TRBD2,TRBV9,TRBJ2-1,CASSVAGGSYNEQFF,TGTGCCAGCAGCGTAGCGGGGGGGTCCTACAATGAGCAGTTCTTC
-,TRBD1,TRBV2,TRBJ2-7,CASSLRDRLTF,TGTGCCAGCAGTCTCCGGGACAGGTTAACTTTC
-,-,TRBV9,TRBJ2-1,CASSAQTGEEQFF,TGTGCCAGCAGCGCTCAGACGGGGGAGGAGCAGTTCTTC
-,TRBD2,TRBV5-4,TRBJ2-1,CASSFGNSGRGSYNEQFF,TGTGCCAGCAGCTTCGGGAATAGCGGGAGGGGCTCCTACAATGAGCAGTTCTTC
-,-,TRBV27,TRBJ2-7,CASSLGRSYEQYF,TGTGCCAGCAGTTTAGGTAGATCCTACGAGCAGTACTTC
-,TRBD1,TRBV10-3,TRBJ2-7,CAISESQGVYEQYF,TGTGCCATCAGTGAGTCACAGGGGGTTTACGAGCAGTACTTC
-,-,TRBV2,TRBJ2-7,CASIPTGGVDEQYF,TGTGCCAGCATTCCGACCGGGGGAGTTGACGAGCAGTACTTC